This TCR beta chain originates from a study of OX40 agonist ivuxolimab in advanced cancers. Generated by immunoSEQ multiplex PCR, the TCRdb table keeps only in-frame clones and is missing some. The data hold roughly 90,000 clones, with roughly 85% observed a single time. Looked up from germline, CDR1 is LGHNA and CDR2 is YSLEER. This CDR3 comprises 14 residues. Trimming cost V 3 bases and J 10 bases, with 18 bases left between them. The receptor was derived from an adult with an advanced solid tumor such as melanoma, head and neck, liver or kidney cancer. This chain links TRBV4-3 with TRBJ1-1; D gene unclear. Specimen: CD4+ or CD8+ T cells sorted from blood, collected in a trial of the OX40 agonist ivuxolimab. CDR3 DNA sequence: TGCGCCAGCAGCCAGGGGAGACAAGGCTCACGAGCTTTCTTT. This sequence encodes CASSQGRQGSRAFF.